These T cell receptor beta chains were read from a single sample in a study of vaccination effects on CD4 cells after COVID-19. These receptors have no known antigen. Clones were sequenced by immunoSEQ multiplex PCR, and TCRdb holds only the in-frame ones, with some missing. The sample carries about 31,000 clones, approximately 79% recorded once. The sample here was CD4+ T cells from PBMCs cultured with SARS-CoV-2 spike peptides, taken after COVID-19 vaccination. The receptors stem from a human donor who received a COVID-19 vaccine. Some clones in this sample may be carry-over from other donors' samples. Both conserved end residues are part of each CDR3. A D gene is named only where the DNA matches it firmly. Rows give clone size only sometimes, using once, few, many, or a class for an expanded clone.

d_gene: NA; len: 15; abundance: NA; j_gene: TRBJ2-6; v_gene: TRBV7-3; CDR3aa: CASSLGGSGANVLTF; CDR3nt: TGTGCCAGCAGCTTAGGGGGTTCTGGGGCCAACGTCCTGACTTTC
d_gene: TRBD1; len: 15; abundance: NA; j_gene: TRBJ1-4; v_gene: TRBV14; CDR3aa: CASRRTGSTNEKLFF; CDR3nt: TGTGCCAGTAGAAGGACAGGGTCAACTAATGAAAAACTGTTTTTT
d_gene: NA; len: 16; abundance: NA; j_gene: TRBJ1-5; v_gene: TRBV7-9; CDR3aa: CASSLALGKARQPQHF; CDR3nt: TGTGCCAGCAGCTTAGCTTTAGGAAAGGCAAGACAGCCCCAGCATTTT
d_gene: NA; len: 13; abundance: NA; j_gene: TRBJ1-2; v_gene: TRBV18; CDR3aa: CASSSWGQDGYTF; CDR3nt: TGTGCCAGCTCATCGTGGGGTCAGGATGGCTACACCTTC
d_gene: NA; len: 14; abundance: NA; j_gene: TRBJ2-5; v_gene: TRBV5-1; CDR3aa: CASSPQGNQETQYF; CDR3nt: TGCGCCAGCAGCCCCCAGGGAAACCAAGAGACCCAGTACTTC
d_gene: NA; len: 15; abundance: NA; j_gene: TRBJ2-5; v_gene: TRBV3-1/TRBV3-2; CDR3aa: CASSPTGVSGETQYF; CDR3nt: TGTGCCAGCAGCCCAACGGGGGTATCGGGGGAGACCCAGTACTTC
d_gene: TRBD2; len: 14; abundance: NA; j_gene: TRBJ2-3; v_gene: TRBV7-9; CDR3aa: CASSRTSGGDTQYF; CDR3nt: TGTGCCAGCAGCCGGACTAGCGGGGGAGATACGCAGTATTTT
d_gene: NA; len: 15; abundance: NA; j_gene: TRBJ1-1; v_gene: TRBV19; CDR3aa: CASSIGHYLNTEAFF; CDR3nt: TGTGCCAGTAGTATAGGACATTATCTGAACACTGAAGCTTTCTTT
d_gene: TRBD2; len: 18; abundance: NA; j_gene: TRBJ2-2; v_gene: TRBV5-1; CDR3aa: CASSLGPSGGAFTGELFF; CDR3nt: TGCGCCAGCAGCTTGGGGCCTAGCGGGGGGGCCTTTACCGGGGAGCTGTTTTTT
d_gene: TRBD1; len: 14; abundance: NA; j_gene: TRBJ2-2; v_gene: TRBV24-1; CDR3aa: CATTGTGSTGELFF; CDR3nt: TGTGCCACCACCGGGACAGGGAGCACCGGGGAGCTGTTTTTT
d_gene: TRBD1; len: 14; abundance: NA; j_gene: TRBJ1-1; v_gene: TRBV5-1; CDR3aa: CASSRRQGNTEAFF; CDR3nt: TGCGCCAGCAGCCGCCGACAGGGGAACACTGAAGCTTTCTTT
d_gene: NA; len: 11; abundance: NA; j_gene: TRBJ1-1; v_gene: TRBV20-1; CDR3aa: CSARGNTEAFF; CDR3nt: TGCAGTGCTAGAGGGAACACTGAAGCTTTCTTT
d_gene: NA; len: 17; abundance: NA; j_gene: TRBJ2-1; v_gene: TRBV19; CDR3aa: CASIMGEQGGGEYEQFF; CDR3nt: TGTGCCAGTATCATGGGAGAGCAGGGGGGGGGAGAATATGAGCAGTTCTTC
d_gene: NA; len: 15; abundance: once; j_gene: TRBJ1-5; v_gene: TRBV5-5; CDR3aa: CASSLVGGGAGPQHF; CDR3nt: TGTGCCAGCAGCTTGGTAGGCGGCGGGGCGGGGCCCCAGCATTTT
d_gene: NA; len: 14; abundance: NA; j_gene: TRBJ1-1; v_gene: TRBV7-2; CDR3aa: CASSRGGWITEAFF; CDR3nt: TGTGCCAGCAGTCGAGGGGGTTGGATCACTGAAGCTTTCTTT
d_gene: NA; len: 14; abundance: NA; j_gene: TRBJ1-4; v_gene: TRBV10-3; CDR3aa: CAISGAGQNEKLFF; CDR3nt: TGTGCCATCAGTGGAGCCGGGCAGAATGAAAAACTGTTTTTT
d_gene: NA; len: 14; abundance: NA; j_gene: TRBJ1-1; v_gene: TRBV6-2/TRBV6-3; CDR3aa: CASSYSLKSTEAFF; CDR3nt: TGTGCCAGCAGTTACTCATTAAAGTCGACTGAAGCTTTCTTT
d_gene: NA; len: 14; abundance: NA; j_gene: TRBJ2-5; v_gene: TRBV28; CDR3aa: CASSLGGARETQYF; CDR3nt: TGTGCCAGCAGTTTAGGAGGAGCCAGGGAGACCCAGTACTTC
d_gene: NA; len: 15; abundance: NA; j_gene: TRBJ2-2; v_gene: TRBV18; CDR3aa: CASSPRDPSIGELFF; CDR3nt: TGTGCCAGCTCACCCCGGGACCCTAGCATTGGGGAGCTGTTTTTT
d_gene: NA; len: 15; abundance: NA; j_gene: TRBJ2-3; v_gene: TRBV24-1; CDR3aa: CATSVGTASTDTQYF; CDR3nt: TGTGCCACCAGCGTCGGGACTGCTAGCACAGATACGCAGTATTTT
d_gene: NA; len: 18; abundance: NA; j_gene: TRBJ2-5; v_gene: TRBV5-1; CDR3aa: CASSLEVLGEPDQETQYF; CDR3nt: TGCGCCAGCAGCTTGGAAGTTTTGGGTGAGCCCGACCAAGAGACCCAGTACTTC
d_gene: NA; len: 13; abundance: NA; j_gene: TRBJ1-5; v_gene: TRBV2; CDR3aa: CASSFQANQPQHF; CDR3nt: TGTGCCAGCAGTTTTCAGGCGAATCAGCCCCAGCATTTT
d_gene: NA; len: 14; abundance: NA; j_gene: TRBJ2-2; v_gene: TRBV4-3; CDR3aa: CASSQSVNTGELFF; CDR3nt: TGCGCCAGCAGCCAAAGTGTAAACACCGGGGAGCTGTTTTTT
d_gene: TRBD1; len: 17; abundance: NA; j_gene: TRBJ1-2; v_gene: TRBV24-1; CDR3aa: CATSDGDRGLPRYGYTF; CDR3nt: TGTGCCACCAGTGACGGAGACAGGGGCCTCCCTCGCTATGGCTACACCTTC
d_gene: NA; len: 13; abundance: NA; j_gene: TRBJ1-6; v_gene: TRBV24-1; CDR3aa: CATSEDGYSPLHF; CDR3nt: TGTGCCACCAGTGAGGACGGATATTCACCCCTCCACTTT
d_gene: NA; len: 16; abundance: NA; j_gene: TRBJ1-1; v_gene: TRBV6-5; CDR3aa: CASSYSIGAGRTEAFF; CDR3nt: TGTGCCAGCAGTTACTCGATTGGCGCAGGGAGAACTGAAGCTTTCTTT
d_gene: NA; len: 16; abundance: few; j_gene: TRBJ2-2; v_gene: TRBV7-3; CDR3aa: CASSLGGSANTGELFF; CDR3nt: TGTGCCAGCAGCTTAGGGGGATCGGCGAACACCGGGGAGCTGTTTTTT
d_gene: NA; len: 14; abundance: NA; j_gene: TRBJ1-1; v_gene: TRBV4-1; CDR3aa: CASSQDRLNTEAFF; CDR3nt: TGCGCCAGCAGCCAAGATAGGCTGAACACTGAAGCTTTCTTT
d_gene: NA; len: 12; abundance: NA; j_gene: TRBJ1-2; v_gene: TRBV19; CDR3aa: CASRLGEFGYTF; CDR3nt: TGTGCCAGTAGGCTGGGAGAGTTTGGCTACACCTTC
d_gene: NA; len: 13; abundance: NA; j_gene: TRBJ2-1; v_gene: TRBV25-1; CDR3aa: CASSGGLLNEQFF; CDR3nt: TGTGCCAGCAGTGGAGGACTGCTCAATGAGCAGTTCTTC
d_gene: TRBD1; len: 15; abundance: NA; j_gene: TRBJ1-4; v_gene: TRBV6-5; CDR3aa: CASSYSGRGQEKLFF; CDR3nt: TGTGCCAGCAGTTACTCGGGCAGGGGGCAGGAAAAACTGTTTTTT
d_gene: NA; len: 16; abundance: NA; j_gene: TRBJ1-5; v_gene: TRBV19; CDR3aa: CASSPSRSGLDQPQHF; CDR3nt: TGTGCCAGTAGTCCCTCCAGATCGGGTTTGGATCAGCCCCAGCATTTT
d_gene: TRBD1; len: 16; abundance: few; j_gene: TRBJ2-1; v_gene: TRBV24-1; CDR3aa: CATSDTGTGLYNEQFF; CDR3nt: TGTGCCACCAGTGATACCGGGACAGGGTTATACAATGAGCAGTTCTTC
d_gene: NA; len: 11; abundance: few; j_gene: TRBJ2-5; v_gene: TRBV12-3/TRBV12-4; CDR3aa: CASSGGFFQYF; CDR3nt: TGTGCCAGCAGTGGGGGTTTCTTCCAGTACTTC
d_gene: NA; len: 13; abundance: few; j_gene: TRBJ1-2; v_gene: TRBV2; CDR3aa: CASSATVPRGYTF; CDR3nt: TGTGCCAGCAGTGCCACGGTTCCGAGGGGCTACACCTTC
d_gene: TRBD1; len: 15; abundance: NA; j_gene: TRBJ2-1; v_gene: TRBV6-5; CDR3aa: CATAPGQGSSNEQFF; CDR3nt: TGTGCCACCGCCCCGGGACAGGGTTCCTCCAATGAGCAGTTCTTC
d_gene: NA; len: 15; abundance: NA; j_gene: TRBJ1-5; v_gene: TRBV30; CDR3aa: CAWSPRAGDYQPQHF; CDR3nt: TGTGCCTGGAGTCCCCGGGCAGGGGATTATCAGCCCCAGCATTTT
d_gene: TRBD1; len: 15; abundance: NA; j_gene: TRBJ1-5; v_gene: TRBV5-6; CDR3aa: CASSEGARDNQPQHF; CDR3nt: TGTGCCAGCAGCGAGGGGGCGAGGGACAATCAGCCCCAGCATTTT
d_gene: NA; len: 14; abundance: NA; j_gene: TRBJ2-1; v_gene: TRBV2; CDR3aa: CASSDRPLGNEQFF; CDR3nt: TGTGCCAGCAGTGATCGTCCGTTGGGGAATGAGCAGTTCTTC
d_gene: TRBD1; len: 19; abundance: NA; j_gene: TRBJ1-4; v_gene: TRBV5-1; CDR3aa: CASSLEGQGTGGTNEKLFF; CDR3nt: TGCGCCAGCAGCTTGGAGGGACAGGGCACGGGTGGGACTAATGAAAAACTGTTTTTT
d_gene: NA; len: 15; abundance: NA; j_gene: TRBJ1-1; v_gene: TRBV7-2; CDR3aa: CASSPSGGQTRGAFF; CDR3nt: TGTGCCAGCAGCCCCTCGGGGGGGCAGACACGTGGAGCTTTCTTT
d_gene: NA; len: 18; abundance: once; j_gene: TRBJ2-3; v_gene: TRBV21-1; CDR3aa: CASSYRDGPLRSTDTQYF; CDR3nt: TGTGCCAGCAGCTACCGGGACGGACCGCTAAGAAGCACAGATACGCAGTATTTT
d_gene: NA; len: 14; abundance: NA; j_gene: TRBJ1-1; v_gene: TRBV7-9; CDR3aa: CASSLGTANTEAFF; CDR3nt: TGTGCCAGCAGCTTAGGCACAGCGAACACTGAAGCTTTCTTT
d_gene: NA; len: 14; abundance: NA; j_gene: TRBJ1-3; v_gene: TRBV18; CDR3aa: CASSPEGTGNTIYF; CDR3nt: TGTGCCAGCTCACCCGAGGGGACTGGAAACACCATATATTTT
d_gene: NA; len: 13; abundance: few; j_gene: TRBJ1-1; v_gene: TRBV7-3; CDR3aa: CASSLSGIHEAFF; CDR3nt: TGTGCCAGCTCCTTATCCGGGATACATGAAGCTTTCTTT
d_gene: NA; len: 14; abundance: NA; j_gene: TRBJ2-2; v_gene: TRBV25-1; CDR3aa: CASKTGVYTGELFF; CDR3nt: TGTGCCAGCAAGACGGGAGTCTACACCGGGGAGCTGTTTTTT
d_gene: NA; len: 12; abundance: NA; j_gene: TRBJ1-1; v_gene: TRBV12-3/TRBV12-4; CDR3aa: CASAGGYTEAFF; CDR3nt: TGTGCCAGTGCGGGAGGGTACACTGAAGCTTTCTTT
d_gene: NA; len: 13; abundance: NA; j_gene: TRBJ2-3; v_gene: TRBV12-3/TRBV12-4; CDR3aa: CASSFLGTDTQYF; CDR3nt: TGTGCCAGCAGTTTCCTCGGGACAGATACGCAGTATTTT
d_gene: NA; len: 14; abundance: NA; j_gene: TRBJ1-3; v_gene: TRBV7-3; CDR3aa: CASTGDNSGNTIYF; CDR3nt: TGTGCCAGCACCGGAGACAACTCTGGAAACACCATATATTTT
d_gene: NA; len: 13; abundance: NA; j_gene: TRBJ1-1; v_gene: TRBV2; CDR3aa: CASISPTTREAFF; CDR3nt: TGTGCCTCGATCAGTCCTACCACGCGTGAAGCTTTCTTT
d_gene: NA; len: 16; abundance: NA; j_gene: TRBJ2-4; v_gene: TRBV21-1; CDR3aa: CASSALTGVAKNIQYF; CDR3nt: TGTGCCAGCAGCGCCTTGACAGGGGTTGCCAAAAACATTCAGTACTTC
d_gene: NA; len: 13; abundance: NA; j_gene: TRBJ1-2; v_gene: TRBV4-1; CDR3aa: CASSPGPARGYTF; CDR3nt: TGCGCCAGCAGCCCCGGACCAGCGAGGGGCTACACCTTC
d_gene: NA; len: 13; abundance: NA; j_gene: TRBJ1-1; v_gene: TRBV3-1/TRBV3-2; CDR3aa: CASSQGREPEAFF; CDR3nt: TGTGCCAGCAGCCAGGGGAGGGAGCCTGAAGCTTTCTTT
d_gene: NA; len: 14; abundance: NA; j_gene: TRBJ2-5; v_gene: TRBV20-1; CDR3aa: CSASRGLYQETQYF; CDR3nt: TGCAGTGCTAGTCGGGGCCTGTACCAAGAGACCCAGTACTTC
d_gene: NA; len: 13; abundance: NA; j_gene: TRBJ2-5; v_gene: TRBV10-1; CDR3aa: CASRPGGSETQYF; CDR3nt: TGCGCCAGCAGACCAGGAGGGAGCGAGACCCAGTACTTC